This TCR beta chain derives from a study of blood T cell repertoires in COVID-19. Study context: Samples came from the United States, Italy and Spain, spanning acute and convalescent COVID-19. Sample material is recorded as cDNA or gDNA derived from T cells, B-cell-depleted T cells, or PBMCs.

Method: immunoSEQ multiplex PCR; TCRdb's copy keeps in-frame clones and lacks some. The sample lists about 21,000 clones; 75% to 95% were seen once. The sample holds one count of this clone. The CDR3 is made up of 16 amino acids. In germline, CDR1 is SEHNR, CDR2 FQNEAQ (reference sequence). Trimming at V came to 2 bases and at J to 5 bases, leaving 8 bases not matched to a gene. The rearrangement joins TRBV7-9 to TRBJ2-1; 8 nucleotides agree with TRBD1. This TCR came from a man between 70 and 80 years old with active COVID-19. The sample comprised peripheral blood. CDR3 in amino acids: CASSLPPGQVNNEQFF. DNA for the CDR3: TGTGCCAGCAGCTTACCTCCGGGACAGGTCAACAATGAGCAGTTCTTC.